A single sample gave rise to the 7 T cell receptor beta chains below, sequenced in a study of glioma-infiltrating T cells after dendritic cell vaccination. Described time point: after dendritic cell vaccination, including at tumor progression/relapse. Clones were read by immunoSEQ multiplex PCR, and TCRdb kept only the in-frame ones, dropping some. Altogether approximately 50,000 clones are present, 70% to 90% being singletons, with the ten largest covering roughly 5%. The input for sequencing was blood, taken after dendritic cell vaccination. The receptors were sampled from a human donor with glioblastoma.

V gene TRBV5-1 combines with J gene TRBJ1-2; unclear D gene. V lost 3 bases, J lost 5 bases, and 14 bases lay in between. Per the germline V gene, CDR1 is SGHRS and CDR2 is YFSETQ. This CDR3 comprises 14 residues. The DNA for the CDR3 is TGCGCCAGCAGCTCGTCCAGGAGGGCTTATGGCTACACCTTC. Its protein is CASSSSRRAYGYTF.

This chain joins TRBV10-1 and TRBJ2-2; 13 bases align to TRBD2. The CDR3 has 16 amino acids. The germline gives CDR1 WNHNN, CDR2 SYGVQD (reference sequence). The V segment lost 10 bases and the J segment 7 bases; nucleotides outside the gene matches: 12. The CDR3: CATNPGLAGLIGELFF. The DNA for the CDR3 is TGCGCCACTAACCCGGGACTAGCGGGACTGATCGGGGAGCTGTTTTTT.

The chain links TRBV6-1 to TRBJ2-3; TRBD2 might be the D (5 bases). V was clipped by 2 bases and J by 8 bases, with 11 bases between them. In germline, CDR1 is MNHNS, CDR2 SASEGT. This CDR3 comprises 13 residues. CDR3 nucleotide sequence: TGTGCCAGCAGTGAATTAATGAGGGTTACGCAGTATTTT. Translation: CASSELMRVTQYF.

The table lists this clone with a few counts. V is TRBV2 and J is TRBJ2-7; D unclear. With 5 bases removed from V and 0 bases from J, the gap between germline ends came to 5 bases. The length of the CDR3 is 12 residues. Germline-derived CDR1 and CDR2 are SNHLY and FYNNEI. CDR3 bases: TGTGCCAGCAGTTACGGCTCCTACGAGCAGTACTTC. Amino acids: CASSYGSYEQYF.

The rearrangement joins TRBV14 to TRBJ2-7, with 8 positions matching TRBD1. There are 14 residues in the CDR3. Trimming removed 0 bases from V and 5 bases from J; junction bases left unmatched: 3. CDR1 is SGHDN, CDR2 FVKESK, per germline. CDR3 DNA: TGTGCCAGCAGCCAAGACAGGGGGCCCCACGAGCAGTACTTC. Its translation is CASSQDRGPHEQYF.

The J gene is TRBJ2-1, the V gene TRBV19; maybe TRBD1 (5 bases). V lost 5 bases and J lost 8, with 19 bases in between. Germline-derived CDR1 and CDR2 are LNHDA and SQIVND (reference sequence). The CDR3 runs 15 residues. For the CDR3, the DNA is TGTGCCAGTAGTCCGTCCAGGCTCCTAGGGGATGAGCAGTTCTTC. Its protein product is CASSPSRLLGDEQFF. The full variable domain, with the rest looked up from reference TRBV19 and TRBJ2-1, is DGGITQSPKYLFRKEGQNVTLSCEQNLNHDAMYWYRQDPGQGLRLIYYSQIVNDFQKGDIAEGYSVSREKKESFPLTVTSAQKNPTAFYLCASSPSRLLGDEQFFGPGTRLTVL.

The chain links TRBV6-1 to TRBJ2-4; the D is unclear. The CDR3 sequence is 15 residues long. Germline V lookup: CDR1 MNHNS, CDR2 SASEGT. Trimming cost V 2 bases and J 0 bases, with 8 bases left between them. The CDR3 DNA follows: TGTGCCAGCAGTGAAATGAGTCTAGCCAAAAACATTCAGTACTTC. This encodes CASSEMSLAKNIQYF.